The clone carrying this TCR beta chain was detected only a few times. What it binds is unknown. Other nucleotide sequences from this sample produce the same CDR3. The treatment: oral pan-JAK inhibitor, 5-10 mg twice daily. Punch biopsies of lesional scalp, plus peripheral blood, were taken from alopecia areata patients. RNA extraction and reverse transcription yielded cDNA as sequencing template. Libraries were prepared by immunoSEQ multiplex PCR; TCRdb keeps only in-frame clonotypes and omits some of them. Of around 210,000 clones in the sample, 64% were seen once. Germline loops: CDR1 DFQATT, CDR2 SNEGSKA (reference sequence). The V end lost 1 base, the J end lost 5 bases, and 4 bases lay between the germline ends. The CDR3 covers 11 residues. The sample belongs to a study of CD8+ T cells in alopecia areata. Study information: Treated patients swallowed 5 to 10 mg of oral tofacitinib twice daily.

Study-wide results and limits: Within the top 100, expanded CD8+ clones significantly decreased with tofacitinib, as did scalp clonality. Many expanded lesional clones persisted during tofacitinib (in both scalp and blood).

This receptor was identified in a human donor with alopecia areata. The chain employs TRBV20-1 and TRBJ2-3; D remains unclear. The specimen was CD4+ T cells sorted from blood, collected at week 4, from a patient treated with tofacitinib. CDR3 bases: TGCAGTGCTAGAGGGGGAGATACGCAGTATTTT. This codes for CSARGGDTQYF.